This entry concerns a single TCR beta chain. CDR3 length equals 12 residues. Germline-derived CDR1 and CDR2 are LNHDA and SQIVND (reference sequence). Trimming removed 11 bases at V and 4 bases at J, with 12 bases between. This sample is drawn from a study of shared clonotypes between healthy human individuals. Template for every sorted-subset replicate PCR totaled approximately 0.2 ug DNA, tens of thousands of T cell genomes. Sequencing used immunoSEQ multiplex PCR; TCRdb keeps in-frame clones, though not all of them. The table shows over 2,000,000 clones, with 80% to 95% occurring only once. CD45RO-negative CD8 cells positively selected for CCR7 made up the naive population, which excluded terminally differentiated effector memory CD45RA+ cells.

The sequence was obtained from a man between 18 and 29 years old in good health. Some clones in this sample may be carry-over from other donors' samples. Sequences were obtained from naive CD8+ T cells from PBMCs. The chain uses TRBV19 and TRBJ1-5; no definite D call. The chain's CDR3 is CAGSLGNQPQHF. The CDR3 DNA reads TGTGCCGGGAGTTTAGGTAATCAGCCCCAGCATTTT.